Reported below is one T cell receptor (beta chain). Its antigen is unidentified. Assay: immunoSEQ multiplex PCR; the TCRdb copy retains only in-frame clones and omits some. Seen here are tens of thousands of clones, 81% observed once, and the top ten hold about 27%. This record comes from a study of T cell responses to AZD1222 COVID-19 vaccine. Study findings and constraints: Donor demographics were predominantly white British with a female majority; clonal diversity may be underestimated. Per reports, nearly half of all spike-specific TCRs target regions that are unmutated in variants. No day 14 peak samples; only post-peak repertoires were characterized. With dominance at 160-218 and 743-854, vaccine-associated CD4 TCRs spanned spike.

This CDR3 contains 18 residues. V shed 3 bases and J 8 bases; nucleotides not matched to a gene: 15. Germline V lookup: CDR1 SGDLS, CDR2 YYNGEE. The chain has TRBV9 and TRBJ1-6, with 9 bases fitting TRBD1. The clonotype comes from an adult who received the AZD1222 COVID-19 vaccine. The source material was peripheral blood, sampled 28 days after the second AZD1222 dose. The CDR3 sequence is CASSEGLSGTGSHSPLHF. The CDR3 nucleotides are TGTGCCAGCAGCGAGGGACTTAGTGGGACAGGGAGTCATTCACCCCTCCACTTT.